This T cell receptor (beta chain) was recovered during a study of T cells in Graves' hyperthyroidism and ophthalmopathy. Findings and caveats of the study: Stable hyperthyroidism was separated from ophthalmopathy by a model based on 13 V-J features.

CDR1 LNHDA and CDR2 SQIVND come from the germline V gene (reference sequence). There are 14 residues in the CDR3. J gave up 2 bases and V 7 bases, and 5 bases lay outside the gene matches. Patients counted as stable if ophthalmopathy did not develop within 18 months. Exclusion of a patient resulted from uncontrolled infection, other autoimmune disease, pregnancy or lactation. Fresh peripheral blood, roughly 10 ml of it, supplied the PBMCs. Amplified TCR beta CDR3 regions came from RNA transcripts. A first-round RT-PCR of the TCR CDR3 used the HTBI primer set. TCRdb recomputed calls from the multiplex PCR reads with MiXCR, one row per CDR3 protein. The repertoire holds approximately 640,000 distinct CDR3 sequences, with approximately 15% as singletons. Comments on this clonotype: Antigen: not known.

The V and J genes are TRBV19 and TRBJ2-1; 7 bases align to TRBD2. This receptor was obtained from a man in his fifties or sixties with Graves' hyperthyroidism. Sequenced input: blood. The CDR3 DNA reads as TGTGCCAGTACGGCGGGAGACCCCTACAATGAGCAGTTCTTC. Translating it yields CASTAGDPYNEQFF.